These T cell receptor beta chains were read from a single sample in a study of a mutant IDH1 vaccine in newly diagnosed glioma. The antigens of these receptors remain unknown. This table comes from immunoSEQ multiplex PCR, and its TCRdb copy is limited to in-frame clones, with some not included. Found here are 55,000 or so clones, 80% of them singletons; the top ten hold under 8%. The sequencing used PBMCs, collected from a glioma patient whose treatment included an IDH1 peptide vaccine. All receptors come from a man aged 35-49 years with glioma. The CDR3 runs from the conserved cysteine through the conserved F or W. The order of the fields is clone size, J gene, V gene, CDR3 protein. The size entry is marked missing in some rows and otherwise reads once, few, many or a size class.

abundance: -
j_gene: TRBJ1-5
v_gene: TRBV5-6
CDR3aa: CASSLAAGRSNQPQHF

abundance: -
j_gene: TRBJ1-1
v_gene: TRBV7-2
CDR3aa: CASSFRSDMNTEAFF

abundance: -
j_gene: TRBJ2-5
v_gene: TRBV5-6
CDR3aa: CASSPPRPRTRTQYF

abundance: -
j_gene: TRBJ1-6
v_gene: TRBV6-5
CDR3aa: CASSTYNSPLHF

abundance: few
j_gene: TRBJ1-3
v_gene: TRBV2
CDR3aa: CASQAGINSGNTIYF

abundance: -
j_gene: TRBJ1-5
v_gene: TRBV5-1
CDR3aa: CASSSGTSPNQPQHF

abundance: -
j_gene: TRBJ2-3
v_gene: TRBV29-1
CDR3aa: CSVYRVVSTDTQYF

abundance: -
j_gene: TRBJ1-1
v_gene: TRBV19
CDR3aa: CASSTRQGGRNTEAFF

abundance: -
j_gene: TRBJ1-1
v_gene: TRBV6-5
CDR3aa: CASSSVTEAFF

abundance: once
j_gene: TRBJ2-7
v_gene: TRBV7-7
CDR3aa: CASSLAEGDEQYF

abundance: -
j_gene: TRBJ2-3
v_gene: TRBV7-9
CDR3aa: CASSLFSGVTDTQYF

abundance: -
j_gene: TRBJ1-6
v_gene: TRBV2
CDR3aa: CASSEVQGRTPLHF

abundance: -
j_gene: TRBJ2-4
v_gene: TRBV5-1
CDR3aa: CASSLDGGGDIQYF

abundance: -
j_gene: TRBJ2-5
v_gene: TRBV4-2
CDR3aa: CASSQGRGGASETQYF

abundance: -
j_gene: TRBJ2-6
v_gene: TRBV4-1
CDR3aa: CASSQEGAGANVLTF

abundance: -
j_gene: TRBJ1-2
v_gene: TRBV7-2
CDR3aa: CASSLDVMGYTF

abundance: -
j_gene: TRBJ1-5
v_gene: TRBV5-1
CDR3aa: CASSWGPESNQPQHF

abundance: -
j_gene: TRBJ1-2
v_gene: TRBV7-9
CDR3aa: CASSRNYGYTF

abundance: once
j_gene: TRBJ1-2
v_gene: TRBV7-8
CDR3aa: CASSYHGQGSPLIYGYTF

abundance: -
j_gene: TRBJ1-1
v_gene: TRBV27
CDR3aa: CASSYSTLAEAFF

abundance: -
j_gene: TRBJ2-7
v_gene: TRBV7-2
CDR3aa: CASSLVGLGSYEQYF

abundance: -
j_gene: TRBJ2-1
v_gene: TRBV18
CDR3aa: CASSPGTSGGDNEQFF

abundance: once
j_gene: TRBJ1-1
v_gene: TRBV4-1
CDR3aa: CASSQGRPIAEAFF

abundance: -
j_gene: TRBJ2-7
v_gene: TRBV5-6
CDR3aa: CASSLRGLIYEQYF

abundance: -
j_gene: TRBJ2-7
v_gene: TRBV5-6
CDR3aa: CASSRSGTYEQYF

abundance: -
j_gene: TRBJ1-2
v_gene: TRBV6-5
CDR3aa: CASSYSRQGYYGYTF

abundance: -
j_gene: TRBJ1-4
v_gene: TRBV23-1
CDR3aa: CASSQSCHSATNEKLFF

abundance: -
j_gene: TRBJ2-7
v_gene: TRBV4-1
CDR3aa: CASSQRTGEAGEQYF

abundance: -
j_gene: TRBJ2-7
v_gene: TRBV4-1
CDR3aa: CASSHLRSGGYEQYF

abundance: -
j_gene: TRBJ1-5
v_gene: TRBV7-2
CDR3aa: CASSEDGLVGQPQHF

abundance: -
j_gene: TRBJ2-1
v_gene: TRBV9
CDR3aa: CASSATGATYNEQFF

abundance: -
j_gene: TRBJ2-1
v_gene: TRBV20-1
CDR3aa: CSAGGNNEQFF

abundance: -
j_gene: TRBJ2-1
v_gene: TRBV18
CDR3aa: CASSRSLAGGGEQFF

abundance: -
j_gene: TRBJ2-5
v_gene: TRBV5-5
CDR3aa: CASSYTELQETQYF